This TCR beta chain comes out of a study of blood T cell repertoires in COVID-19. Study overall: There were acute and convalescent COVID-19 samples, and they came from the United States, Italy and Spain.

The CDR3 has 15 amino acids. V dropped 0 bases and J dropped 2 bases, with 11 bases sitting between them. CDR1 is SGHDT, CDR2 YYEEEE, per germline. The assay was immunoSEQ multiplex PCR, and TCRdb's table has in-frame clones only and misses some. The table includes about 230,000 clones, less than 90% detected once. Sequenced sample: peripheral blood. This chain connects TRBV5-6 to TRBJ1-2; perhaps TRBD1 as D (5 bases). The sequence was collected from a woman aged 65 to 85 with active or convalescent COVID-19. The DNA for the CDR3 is TGTGCCAGCAGCTTGGACCCTCGGGGGAACTATGGCTACACCTTC. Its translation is CASSLDPRGNYGYTF.